This TCR beta chain was sequenced for a study of cytomegalovirus exposure and HLA in healthy donors. The CDR3 loop spans 14 amino acids. With 5 bases clipped from V and 6 bases from J, the junction kept 6 bases outside the gene matches. The V gene's germline CDR1 is SGHVS and CDR2 FNYEAQ. Researchers ran the PCR with 60 Vbeta and 13 Jbeta primers. The assay was immunoSEQ multiplex PCR, and TCRdb's table has in-frame clones only and misses some. The sample records some 150,000 clones, almost 80% being singletons. This clone was seen a few times. The receptor was derived from a man aged 40-55 years in good health and CMV-seropositive. Sequencing used PBMCs. This rearrangement joins TRBV7-6 to TRBJ1-5; 8 bases map to TRBD1. CDR3 in amino acids: CASSNGQGGQPQHF. The CDR3, as DNA: TGTGCCAGCAGCAACGGACAGGGCGGTCAGCCCCAGCATTTT.